This T cell receptor (beta chain) was obtained from a study of OX40 agonist ivuxolimab in advanced cancers. Points on this clone: Antigen: not known.

With baseline, cycle 4 day 1, and cycle 7 day 1 as timepoints, blood was sampled. Study-wide results and limits: Clonal expansion in partial responders at 0.1-3.0 mg/kg ranked among the lowest.

The CDR3 has 13 residues. V gave up 1 base and J gave up 3 bases, with 6 bases separating them. Germline values: CDR1 SGHTA, CDR2 FQGTGA. Profiled with immunoSEQ multiplex PCR; TCRdb holds only in-frame clones, not every one. The table has 65,000 or so clones, 75% to 90% seen once. The source of this sequence is an adult with an advanced solid tumor such as melanoma, head and neck, liver or kidney cancer. The chain joins TRBV7-3 to TRBJ1-1; D call uncertain. The source was CD4+ or CD8+ T cells sorted from blood, collected in a trial of the OX40 agonist ivuxolimab. CDR3 amino acids: CASSLMQDTEAFF. CDR3 nucleotide sequence: TGTGCCAGCAGCTTAATGCAGGACACTGAAGCTTTCTTT.